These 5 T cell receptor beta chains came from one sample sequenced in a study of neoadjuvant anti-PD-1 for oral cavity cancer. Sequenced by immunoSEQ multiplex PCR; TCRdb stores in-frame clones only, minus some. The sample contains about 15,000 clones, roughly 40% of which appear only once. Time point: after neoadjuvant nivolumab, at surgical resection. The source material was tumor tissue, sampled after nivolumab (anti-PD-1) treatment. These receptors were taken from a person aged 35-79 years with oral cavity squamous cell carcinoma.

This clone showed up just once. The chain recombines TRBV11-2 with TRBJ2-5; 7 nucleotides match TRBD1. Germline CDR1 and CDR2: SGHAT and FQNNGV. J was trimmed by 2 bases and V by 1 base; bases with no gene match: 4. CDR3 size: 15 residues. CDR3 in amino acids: CASSLVIRGQETQYF. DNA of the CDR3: TGTGCCAGCAGCTTAGTCATCAGGGGGCAAGAGACCCAGTACTTC.

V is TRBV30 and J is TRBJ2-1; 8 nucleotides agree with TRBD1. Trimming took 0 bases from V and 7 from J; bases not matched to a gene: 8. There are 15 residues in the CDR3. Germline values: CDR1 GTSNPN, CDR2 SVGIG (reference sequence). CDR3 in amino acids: CAWSVGRTGMNEQFF. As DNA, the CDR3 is TGTGCCTGGAGTGTGGGGCGGACAGGGATGAATGAGCAGTTCTTC. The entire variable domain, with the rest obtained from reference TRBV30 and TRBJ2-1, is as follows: SQTIHQWPATLVQPVGSPLSLECTVEGTSNPNLYWYRQAAGRGLQLLFYSVGIGQISSEVPQNLSASRPQDRQFILSSKKLLLSDSGFYLCAWSVGRTGMNEQFFGPGTRLTVL.

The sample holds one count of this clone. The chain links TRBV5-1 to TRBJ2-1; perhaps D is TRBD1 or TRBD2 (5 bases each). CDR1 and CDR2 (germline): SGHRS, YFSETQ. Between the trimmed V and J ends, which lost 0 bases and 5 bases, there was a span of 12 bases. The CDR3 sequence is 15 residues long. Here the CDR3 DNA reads TGCGCCAGCAGCTTGGTGGGACCGGACCACAATGAGCAGTTCTTC. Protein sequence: CASSLVGPDHNEQFF. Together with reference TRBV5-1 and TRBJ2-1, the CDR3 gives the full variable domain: KAGVTQTPRYLIKTRGQQVTLSCSPISGHRSVSWYQQTPGQGLQFLFEYFSETQRNKGNFPGRFSGRQFSNSRSEMNVSTLELGDSALYLCASSLVGPDHNEQFFGPGTRLTVL.

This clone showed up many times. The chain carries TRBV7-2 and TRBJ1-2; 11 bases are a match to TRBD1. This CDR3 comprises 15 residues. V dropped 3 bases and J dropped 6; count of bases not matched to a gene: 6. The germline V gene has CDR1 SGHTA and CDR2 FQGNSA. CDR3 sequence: CASSLPGQGEDGYTF. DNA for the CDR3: TGTGCCAGCAGCTTGCCGGGACAGGGGGAAGATGGCTACACCTTC.

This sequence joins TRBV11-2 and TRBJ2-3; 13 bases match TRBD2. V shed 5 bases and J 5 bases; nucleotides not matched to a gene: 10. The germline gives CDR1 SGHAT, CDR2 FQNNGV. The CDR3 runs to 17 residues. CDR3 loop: CASSGLAGALLGDTQYF. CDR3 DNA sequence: TGTGCCAGCAGCGGACTAGCGGGGGCTCTCCTGGGAGATACGCAGTATTTT.